Listed below are T cell receptor beta chains from one sample, sequenced in a study of T cells after posttransplantation cyclophosphamide. Sequenced by immunoSEQ multiplex PCR; TCRdb stores in-frame clones only, minus some. Of tens of thousands of clones listed, 85% to 95% are singletons. Sequencing was done on a sample of PBMCs. The receptors here all came from a young woman in good health and a related stem cell transplant donor. Both conserved end residues are part of each CDR3. Each record gives: J gene, D gene, clone size, V gene, CDR3 DNA, CDR3 protein. The D gene is left open where the match is weak. Size is stated for part of the rows, as once, few or many counts, or as a class when the clone is expanded.

>TRBJ1-5|.|.|TRBV5-4
TGTGCCAGCAGCTTGCTCGGGGACAATCAGCCCCAGCATTTT
CASSLLGDNQPQHF
>TRBJ1-2|TRBD1|.|TRBV29-1
TGCAGCGCGACCGCAGGGGACAGCTATGGCTACACCTTC
CSATAGDSYGYTF
>TRBJ2-1|TRBD2|.|TRBV7-6
TGTGCCAGCAGCTTCAGGAGTCTAGCGGGGGGATGGAATGAGCAGTTCTTC
CASSFRSLAGGWNEQFF
>TRBJ1-1|.|few|TRBV2
TGTGCCAGCAGACCGACAGGTCAGAGCACTGAAGCTTTCTTT
CASRPTGQSTEAFF
>TRBJ1-4|.|.|TRBV5-1
TGCGCCAGCAGCTTCCGAACAGGACTTAATGAAAAACTGTTTTTT
CASSFRTGLNEKLFF
>TRBJ1-2|.|.|TRBV9
TGTGCCAGCAGCGTAGACGGCAGATCATATGGCTACACCTTC
CASSVDGRSYGYTF
>TRBJ2-1|TRBD2|.|TRBV7-8
TGTGCCAGCAGCTTATCCCGACAGGGAGGGACTAGCGGGGACTCCTACAATGAGCAGTTCTTC
CASSLSRQGGTSGDSYNEQFF
>TRBJ2-1|.|.|TRBV29-1
TGCAGCGTCCCAGGGGTCGGCTACAATGAGCAGTTCTTC
CSVPGVGYNEQFF
>TRBJ1-5|.|.|TRBV7-8
TGTGCCAGCAGCCCCCTTGTCCATCCCAATCAGCCCCAGCATTTT
CASSPLVHPNQPQHF
>TRBJ2-1|.|.|TRBV5-1
TGCGCCAGCAGAAAAGGACAGTTTACCTACAATGAGCAGTTCTTC
CASRKGQFTYNEQFF
>TRBJ2-2|.|.|TRBV25-1
TGTGCCAGCAGTGACCCCGTATGGGGGCCCGGGGAGCTGTTTTTT
CASSDPVWGPGELFF
>TRBJ2-1|.|.|TRBV10-3
TGTGCCATCAGTGGTACGGGGGCGACCAGAGGATACAATGAGCAGTTCTTC
CAISGTGATRGYNEQFF
>TRBJ2-5|TRBD2|.|TRBV30
TGTGCCTGGAATAGCGGGGGGGCCGCTGGGACCCAGTACTTC
CAWNSGGAAGTQYF
>TRBJ1-2|TRBD1|.|TRBV28
TGTGCCAGCAGTTCGGGACAGATCTATGGCTACACCTTC
CASSSGQIYGYTF
>TRBJ1-1|.|.|TRBV28
TGTGCCAGCAGTTTACCTACCCAGGGGAACACTGAAGCTTTCTTT
CASSLPTQGNTEAFF
>TRBJ2-1|.|.|TRBV28
TGTGCCAGCAGACGCCGTACTGGGGGCGCCAGAAAGGACAATGAGCAGTTCTTC
CASRRRTGGARKDNEQFF
>TRBJ2-7|TRBD2|.|TRBV5-1
TGCGCCAGCAGCCGGAGGGTGGGAGGGAGCGACGAGCAGTACTTC
CASSRRVGGSDEQYF
>TRBJ2-1|TRBD2|once|TRBV5-1
TGCGCCACAAAGCAGAGGATTAGCGGGGGGGTGCTATTCTTC
CATKQRISGGVLFF
>TRBJ2-5|.|.|TRBV4-2
TGTGCCAGCAGCCAAGGACAGCGACAAGAGACCCAGTACTTC
CASSQGQRQETQYF
>TRBJ2-5|.|.|TRBV5-8
TGTGCCAGCAGCTTGGTTGCCGAGACCCAGTACTTC
CASSLVAETQYF
>TRBJ1-1|.|.|TRBV10-3
TGTGCCGCTCAGACAGGGAACACTGAAGCTTTCTTT
CAAQTGNTEAFF
>TRBJ1-5|.|.|TRBV6-5
TGTGCCAGCGGTGACGGTGGTAGCAATCAGCCCCAGCATTTT
CASGDGGSNQPQHF
>TRBJ1-2|.|.|TRBV18
TGTGCCAGCTCACCTTCCCGGGATCGGTATGGCTACACCTTC
CASSPSRDRYGYTF
>TRBJ2-5|.|.|TRBV7-9
TGTGCCAGCAGGCCTAATCAGGTCCCCACTCAGGCCGGAGAGACCCAGTACTTC
CASRPNQVPTQAGETQYF
>TRBJ1-3|.|.|TRBV10-3
TGTGCCATCCTCGACAGACAGGATGGAAACACCATATATTTT
CAILDRQDGNTIYF
>TRBJ1-1|.|.|TRBV6-1
TGTGCCAGCAGTGTCCACAGGACTGAAGCTTTCTTT
CASSVHRTEAFF
>TRBJ1-1|.|.|TRBV7-9
TGTGCCAGCAGCCGGGACAACACTGAAGCTTTCTTT
CASSRDNTEAFF
>TRBJ2-1|.|.|TRBV30
TGTGCCTGGAGCCCGGGCGTTAACAATGAGCAGTTCTTC
CAWSPGVNNEQFF
>TRBJ1-2|TRBD1|.|TRBV7-2
TGTGCCAGCAGCAAAGGACAGGGGGCTGGGGGCTACACCTTC
CASSKGQGAGGYTF
>TRBJ2-5|.|.|TRBV4-2
TGTGCCAGCAGCTCCAGGACGGGCGGCCAAGAGACCCAGTACTTC
CASSSRTGGQETQYF
>TRBJ1-2|TRBD1|.|TRBV19
TGTGCCAGTAGTATCGACGGGACAGCGTATGGCTACACCTTC
CASSIDGTAYGYTF
>TRBJ2-5|TRBD2|.|TRBV10-3
TGTGCCATCAGCCTAGCGGGGGGGAAAGAGACCCAGTACTTC
CAISLAGGKETQYF
>TRBJ1-2|.|.|TRBV29-1
TGCAGCGCTGGAAGAGTACAGGCCTCGTACTATGGCTACACCTTC
CSAGRVQASYYGYTF
>TRBJ2-1|TRBD1|.|TRBV10-3
TGTGCCATCAGTGAGTCAGCCGGACAGGGCAAGCAGTTCTTC
CAISESAGQGKQFF
>TRBJ1-1|TRBD1|.|TRBV5-4
TGTGCCAGCAGCGAGGTCGGGACAGGGGCGATGAACACTGAAGCTTTCTTT
CASSEVGTGAMNTEAFF
>TRBJ2-1|TRBD1|once|TRBV11-1
TGTGCCAGCAGCTTAGAAGATAGGGGGCCCAATGAGCAGTTCTTC
CASSLEDRGPNEQFF
>TRBJ2-1|.|.|TRBV5-4
TGTGCCAGCAGCTTGGGGGGCAGGGGCGATGAGCAGTTCTTC
CASSLGGRGDEQFF
>TRBJ1-2|.|.|TRBV27
TGTGCCAGCCGTACCGGCGCGGGCGGCTACTATGGCTACACCTTC
CASRTGAGGYYGYTF
>TRBJ2-3|TRBD2|.|TRBV5-5
TGTGCCAGCACCGTGGGACTAGCGGCAGATACGCAGTATTTT
CASTVGLAADTQYF
>TRBJ1-2|.|few|TRBV7-2
TGTGCCAGCAGCTATGGGACGGCAACTAACTATGGCTACACCTTC
CASSYGTATNYGYTF